This TCR beta chain was obtained from a study of shared clonotypes between healthy human individuals. Study-wide results and limits: The represented genetic and exposure-history diversity was limited by the small number of donors. Generation of non-shared clonotypes was less probable than generation of clonotypes shared by all four donors.

As concerns this clone: Its antigen is not known.

Profiling relied on immunoSEQ multiplex PCR, and the TCRdb table lists in-frame clones only, not all of them. The data hold millions of clones, with 85% to 95% observed a single time. Germline assignment: CDR1 SEHNR and CDR2 FQNEAQ (reference sequence). The CDR3 covers 14 residues. Trimming left V 3 bases short and J 3 bases short, with 11 bases between. Sequenced sample: naive CD4+ T cells sorted from blood. Subset denoted: CD45RA+ positively selected. This receptor was identified in a man aged 18 to 30 in good health. The rearrangement joins TRBV7-9 to TRBJ1-2; TRBD1 might be the D (5 bases). CDR3 sequence: CASSLTDSYYGYTF. CDR3 DNA: TGTGCCAGCAGCTTGACAGACTCGTACTATGGCTACACCTTC.